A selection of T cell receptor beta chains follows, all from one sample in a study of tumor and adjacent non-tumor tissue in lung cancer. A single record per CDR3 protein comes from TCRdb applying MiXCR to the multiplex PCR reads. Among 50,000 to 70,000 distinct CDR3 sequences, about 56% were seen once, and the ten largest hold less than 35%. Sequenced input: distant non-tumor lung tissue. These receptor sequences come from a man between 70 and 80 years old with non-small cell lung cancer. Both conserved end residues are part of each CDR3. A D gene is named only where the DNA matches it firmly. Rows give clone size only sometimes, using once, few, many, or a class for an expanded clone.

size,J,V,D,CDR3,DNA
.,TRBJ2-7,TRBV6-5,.,CASSCSTDSGSKQYF,TGTGCCAGCAGTTGCTCCACGGACAGCGGAAGTAAGCAGTATTTC
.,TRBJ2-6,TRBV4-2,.,CASSHTGSSGANVLTF,TGTGCCAGCAGCCATACAGGGAGCTCTGGGGCCAACGTCCTGACTTTC
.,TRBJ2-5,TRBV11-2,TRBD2,CASSLYRGGRETQYW,TGTGCCAGCAGCTTATATAGGGGAGGGAGAGAGACCCAGTACTGG
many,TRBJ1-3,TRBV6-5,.,CASSHKTASGNTIYF,TGTGCCAGCAGTCACAAGACAGCCTCTGGAAACACCATATATTTT
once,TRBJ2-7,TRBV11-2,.,CASSLYVGGISYERYF,TGTGCCAGCAGCTTATATGTTGGAGGAATCTCCTACGAGCGGTACTTC
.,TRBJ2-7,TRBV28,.,CASRPPTAYEQYF,TGTGCCAGCAGACCCCCGACGGCCTACGAGCAGTACTTC
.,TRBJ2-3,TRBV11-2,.,CANSLGGSSTDTQYF,TGTGCCAACAGCTTAGGGGGATCTAGCACAGATACACAGTATTTT
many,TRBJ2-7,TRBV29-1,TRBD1,CSVATGTGAFSYEQYF,TGCAGCGTCGCGACCGGGACAGGGGCCTTCTCCTACGAGCAGTACTTC
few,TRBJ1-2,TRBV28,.,CASSSPGIGPGAGYTF,TGTGCCAGCAGTTCCCCCGGTATCGGGCCGGGGGCAGGCTACACCTTC
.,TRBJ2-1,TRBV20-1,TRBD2,CSARASLAGVDQFF,TGCAGTGCCCGTGCGTCGCTAGCGGGAGTTGATCAGTTCTTC
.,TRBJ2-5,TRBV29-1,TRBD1,CSVGTGDKKTQYF,TGCAGCGTTGGGACAGGGGACAAAAAGACCCAGTATTTC
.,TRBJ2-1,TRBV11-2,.,CASRPGHDYSEQFF,TGTGCCAGCAGACCGGGACACGACTACAGTGAGCAGTTCTTC
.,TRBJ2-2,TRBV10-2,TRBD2,CVSSVGSGMNTGELFF,TGCGTCAGCAGTGTGGGTAGCGGGATGAACACCGGGGAGCTGTTTTTT
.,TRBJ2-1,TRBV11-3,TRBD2,CANGLLAGVNNERFF,TGTGCCAACGGCCTTCTAGCGGGGGTTAACAATGAGCGGTTCTTC
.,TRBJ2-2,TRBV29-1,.,CSVGRGNTGELFF,TGCAGCGTTGGACGGGGGAACACCGGGGAGCTGTTTTTT
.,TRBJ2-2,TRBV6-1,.,CASSDSQGSGTRELFF,TGTGCCAGCAGTGATTCACAGGGCTCGGGCACCCGGGAGCTGTTTTTT
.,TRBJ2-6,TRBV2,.,CASRGDSGANVLSF,TGTGCCAGCAGGGGGGACTCTGGGGCCAACGTCCTGAGTTTC
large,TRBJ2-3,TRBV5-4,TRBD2,CASSLEARGSSDTQYF,TGTGCCAGCAGCTTGGAAGCGCGGGGGAGTTCAGATACGCAGTATTTT
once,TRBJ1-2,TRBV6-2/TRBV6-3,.,CTSSYDPLGYGYTF,TGTACCAGCAGTTACGACCCCCTCGGCTATGGCTACACCTTC
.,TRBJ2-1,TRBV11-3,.,CASSFSGLSYNKQFF,TGTGCCAGCAGCTTTAGTGGCCTCTCCTACAATAAGCAGTTCTTC
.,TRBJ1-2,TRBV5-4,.,CASSYPGQDIYRCTF,.
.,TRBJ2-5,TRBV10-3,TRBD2,CTISNQVTSGGQETQYF,TGTACCATCAGTAACCAGGTAACTAGCGGGGGCCAAGAGACCCAGTACTTT
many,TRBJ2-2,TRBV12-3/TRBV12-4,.,CASSLSGPSTGELFF,TGTGCCAGCAGCCTTTCAGGCCCGTCCACCGGGGAGCTGTTTTTT
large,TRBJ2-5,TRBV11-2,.,CASSLYRGGRETQYF,TGTGCCAGCAGCTTATACAGGGGAGGGAGAGAGACCCAGTACTTC
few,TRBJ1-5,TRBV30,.,CAWNREWGNQPQHF,TGTGCCTGGAACAGGGAGTGGGGCAATCAGCCCCAGCATTTT
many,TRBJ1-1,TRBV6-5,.,CASSLFPDGNTEAFF,TGTGCCAGCAGTCTATTTCCGGACGGGAACACTGAAGCTTTCTTT